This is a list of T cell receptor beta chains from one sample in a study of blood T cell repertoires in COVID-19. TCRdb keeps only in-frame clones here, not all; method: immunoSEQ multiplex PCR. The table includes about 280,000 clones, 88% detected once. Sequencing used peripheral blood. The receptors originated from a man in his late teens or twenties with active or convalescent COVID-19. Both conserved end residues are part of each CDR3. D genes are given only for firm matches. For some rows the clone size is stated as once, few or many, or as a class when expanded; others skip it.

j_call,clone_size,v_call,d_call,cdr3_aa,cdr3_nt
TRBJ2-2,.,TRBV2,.,CASSESGVTGELFF,TGTGCCAGCAGTGAATCAGGGGTCACCGGGGAGCTGTTTTTT
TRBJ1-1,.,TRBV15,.,CATSRDRVTTEAFF,TGTGCCACCAGCAGAGACAGGGTGACCACTGAAGCTTTCTTT
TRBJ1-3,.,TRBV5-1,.,CASSGDTISGNTIYF,TGCGCCAGCAGCGGGGACACCATCTCTGGAAACACCATATATTTT
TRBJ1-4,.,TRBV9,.,CASSVEAGKNEKLFF,TGTGCCAGCAGCGTAGAGGCCGGGAAGAATGAAAAACTGTTTTTT
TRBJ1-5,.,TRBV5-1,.,CASSLDTNQPQHF,TGCGCCAGCAGCTTGGACACCAATCAGCCCCAGCATTTT
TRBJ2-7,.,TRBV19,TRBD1,CASSIVSDRDTHLEQYF,TGTGCCAGTAGTATAGTGAGCGACAGGGACACCCACCTCGAGCAGTACTTC
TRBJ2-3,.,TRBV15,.,CATSRQGRGTDTQYF,TGTGCCACCAGCAGGCAGGGGCGGGGCACAGATACGCAGTATTTT
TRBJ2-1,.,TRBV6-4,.,CASSDGGSSSYNEQFF,TGTGCCAGCAGTGACGGGGGCTCGAGCTCCTACAATGAGCAGTTCTTC
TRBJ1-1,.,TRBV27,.,CASSLTPVPVSDHTEAFF,TGTGCCAGCAGTCTAACCCCGGTGCCCGTCTCTGATCACACTGAAGCTTTCTTT
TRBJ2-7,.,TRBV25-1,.,CASRGRDYEQYF,TGTGCCAGCAGAGGACGGGACTACGAGCAGTACTTC
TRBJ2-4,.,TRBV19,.,CASSLGDLAKNIQYF,TGTGCCAGTAGTCTCGGGGATCTAGCCAAAAACATTCAGTACTTC
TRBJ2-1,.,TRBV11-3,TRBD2,CASSIRLAGDNEQFF,TGTGCCAGCAGCATCCGACTAGCGGGGGACAATGAGCAGTTCTTC
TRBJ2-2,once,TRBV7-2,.,CASSLGRNTGELFF,TGTGCCAGCAGCTTAGGCAGGAACACCGGGGAGCTGTTTTTT
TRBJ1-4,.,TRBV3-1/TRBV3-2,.,CASSQASGTNEKLFF,TGTGCCAGCAGCCAAGCTTCCGGAACTAATGAAAAACTGTTTTTT
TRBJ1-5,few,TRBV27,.,CASSLSLSQPQHF,TGTGCCAGCAGTTTATCCCTTAGTCAGCCCCAGCATTTT
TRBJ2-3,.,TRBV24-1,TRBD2,CATSAESGGSTDTQYF,TGTGCCACCAGTGCCGAGAGCGGGGGGAGCACAGATACGCAGTATTTT
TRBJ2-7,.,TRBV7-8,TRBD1,CASSYRDRGLEQYF,TGTGCCAGCAGCTACCGGGACAGGGGTCTCGAGCAGTACTTC
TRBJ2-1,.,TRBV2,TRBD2,CASSEEGLAYNEQFF,TGTGCCAGCAGTGAAGAAGGACTAGCGTACAATGAGCAGTTCTTC
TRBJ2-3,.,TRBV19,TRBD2,CASSSGLAGGPLDTQYF,TGTGCCAGTAGTTCTGGACTAGCGGGGGGGCCATTGGATACGCAGTATTTT
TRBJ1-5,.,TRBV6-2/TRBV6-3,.,CASSYLGGPGPQHF,TGTGCCAGCAGTTACCTAGGCGGTCCGGGACCCCAGCATTTT
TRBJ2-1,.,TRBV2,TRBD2,CASSQNSGLLYNEQFF,TGTGCCAGCAGTCAAAATAGCGGGCTGCTCTACAATGAGCAGTTCTTC
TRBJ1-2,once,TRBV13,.,CASSGRANGYTF,TGTGCCAGCAGTGGCAGGGCCAATGGCTACACCTTC
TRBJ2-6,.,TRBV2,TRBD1,CARRGQGTAGANVLTF,TGTGCCCGCCGGGGACAGGGAACGGCGGGGGCCAACGTCCTGACTTTC
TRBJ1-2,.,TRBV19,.,CASGRKDNYGYTF,TGTGCCAGTGGCAGGAAAGATAACTATGGCTACACCTTC
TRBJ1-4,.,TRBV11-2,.,CASSLDPSNEKLFF,TGTGCCAGCAGCTTAGATCCATCTAATGAAAAACTGTTTTTT
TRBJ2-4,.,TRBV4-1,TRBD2,CASSQVAGGKNIQYF,TGCGCCAGCAGCCAAGTCGCGGGGGGGAAAAACATTCAGTACTTC
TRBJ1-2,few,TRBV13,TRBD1,CASSYGQDGGYTF,TGTGCCAGCAGCTACGGACAGGATGGCGGCTACACCTTC
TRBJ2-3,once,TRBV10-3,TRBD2,CAISESLAGSTDTQYF,TGTGCCATCAGTGAGTCTCTAGCGGGAAGCACAGATACGCAGTATTTT
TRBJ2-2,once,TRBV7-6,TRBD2,CASSARLAGATGELFF,TGTGCCAGCAGCGCAAGACTAGCGGGGGCGACCGGGGAGCTGTTTTTT
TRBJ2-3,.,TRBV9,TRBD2,CASSVFAGGFTDTQYF,TGTGCCAGCAGCGTATTTGCGGGGGGATTCACAGATACGCAGTATTTT
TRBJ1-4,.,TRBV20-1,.,CSASAEGGHNEKLFF,TGCAGTGCTAGTGCCGAAGGGGGACATAATGAAAAACTGTTTTTT
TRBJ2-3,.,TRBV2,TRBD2,CASGGDYSTDTQYF,TGTGCCAGCGGGGGGGATTACAGCACAGATACGCAGTATTTT
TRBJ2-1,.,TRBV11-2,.,CASSLASDSYNEQFF,TGTGCCAGCAGCTTAGCGAGTGATTCGTACAATGAGCAGTTCTTC
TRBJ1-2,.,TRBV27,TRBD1,CASSPGTGGDYYGYTF,TGTGCCAGCAGTCCCGGGACAGGGGGCGATTATTATGGCTACACCTTC
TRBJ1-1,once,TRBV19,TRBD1,CASSMGRIRDSAYTEAFF,TGTGCCAGTAGTATGGGTCGTATACGGGACAGCGCTTACACTGAAGCTTTCTTT
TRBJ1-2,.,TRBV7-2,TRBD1,CASSLEATGVNGYTF,TGTGCCAGCAGCTTAGAAGCGACAGGGGTGAATGGCTACACCTTC
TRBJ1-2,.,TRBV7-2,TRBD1,CASSSTPTGESRGYTF,TGTGCCAGCAGCTCCACACCGACAGGGGAAAGTCGAGGCTACACCTTC
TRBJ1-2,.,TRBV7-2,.,CASSLEGGGEGYTF,TGTGCCAGCAGCTTAGAGGGCGGAGGGGAAGGCTACACCTTC
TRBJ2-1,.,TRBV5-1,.,CASSLGQPDNEQFF,TGCGCCAGCAGCTTGGGACAGCCAGACAATGAGCAGTTCTTC
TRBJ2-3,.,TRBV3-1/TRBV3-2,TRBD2,CASSQGAGGTADTQYF,TGTGCCAGCAGCCAAGGTGCGGGGGGGACTGCAGATACGCAGTATTTT
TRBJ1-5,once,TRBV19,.,CASSINHQGKRQPQHF,TGTGCCAGTAGTATCAATCACCAGGGTAAGCGTCAGCCCCAGCATTTT
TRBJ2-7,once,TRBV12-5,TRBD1,CASGPTGGKQYF,TGTGCTAGTGGTCCCACAGGGGGTAAGCAGTACTTC
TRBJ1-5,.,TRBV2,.,CASSTRESNQPQHF,TGTGCCAGCAGTACCAGGGAAAGCAATCAGCCCCAGCATTTT
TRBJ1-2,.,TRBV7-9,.,CASSSQGGEEGYTF,TGTGCCAGCAGCTCCCAGGGTGGGGAGGAGGGCTACACCTTC